This T cell receptor beta chain appears in the sequencing data of a study of T-cell reconstitution after alpha-beta-depleted transplantation in children. The study, taken as a whole, reports: From surviving recipient T cells and thymic progenitors came the high day-60 TCRbeta diversity observed in some patients. Several hundred graft clones that had expanded were reportedly the source of alpha-beta T cells about two months after transplant.

As concerns this clonotype: Its specificity is unknown.

CDR3 length: 14 amino acids. Germline V CDR1 and CDR2: SGHRS, YFSETQ. V lost 3 bases and J 6 bases, leaving 13 bases between the germline ends. Using unique molecular identifiers, the investigators prepared the TCRbeta library. TCRdb reprocessed the PCR reads with MiXCR, giving one entry per CDR3 protein. This table holds about 870,000 distinct CDR3 sequences, roughly 16% found once. The source of this sequence is a male patient between 5 and 17 years old who had a stem cell transplant for acute lymphoblastic leukemia, so the T cells may come from the graft donor. The chain carries TRBV5-1 and TRBJ1-5; D call uncertain. Sample: PBMCs, mostly from graft donor cells, taken 360 days after TCRalphabeta/CD19-depleted stem cell transplant. The CDR3 coding sequence is TGCGCCAGCAGCTCCCGGGGAGGGATTCAGCCCCAGCATTTT. It codes for CASSSRGGIQPQHF.